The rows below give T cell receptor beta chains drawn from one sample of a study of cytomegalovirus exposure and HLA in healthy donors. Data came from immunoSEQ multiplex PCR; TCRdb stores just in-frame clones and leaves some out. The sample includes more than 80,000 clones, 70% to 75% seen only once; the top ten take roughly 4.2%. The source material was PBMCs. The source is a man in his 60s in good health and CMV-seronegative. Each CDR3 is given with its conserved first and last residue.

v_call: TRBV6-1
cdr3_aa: CASSAPSAGEVGIQYF

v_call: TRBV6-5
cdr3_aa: CASSQGETKEKLFF

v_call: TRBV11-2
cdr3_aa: CASSFGRGEAFF

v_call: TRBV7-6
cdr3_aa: CASSFIEETQYF

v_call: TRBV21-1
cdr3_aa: CASSKDGGAFSGNTIYF

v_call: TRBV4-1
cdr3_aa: CASSGIAGEAYEQYF

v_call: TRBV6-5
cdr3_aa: CASRPGQMNTEAFF

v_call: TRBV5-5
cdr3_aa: CASSSRTGELGGNTEAFF

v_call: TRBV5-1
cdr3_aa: CASSTGLAELETQYF

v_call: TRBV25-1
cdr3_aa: CASSDRTGVNYGYTF

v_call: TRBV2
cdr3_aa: CASSVAGRGRFF

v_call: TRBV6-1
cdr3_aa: CASRTGAGNTGELFF

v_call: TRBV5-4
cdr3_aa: CASSLRGGFTYEQYF

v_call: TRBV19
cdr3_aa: CASSQGANEQYF

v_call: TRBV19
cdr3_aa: CASSIQARSGNTIYF

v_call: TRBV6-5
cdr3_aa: CASSLLGTDYGYTF

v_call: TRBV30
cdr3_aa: CAWSPTRINYGYTF

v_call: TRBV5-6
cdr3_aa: CASSSKLGGETQYF

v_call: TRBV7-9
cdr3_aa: CASSPGSGGAGRETQYF

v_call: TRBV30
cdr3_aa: CAWSSARGPIYF

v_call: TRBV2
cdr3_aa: CASSELRLTETQYF

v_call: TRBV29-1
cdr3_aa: CSVEETSELGQYF

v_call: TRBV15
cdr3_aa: CATSVNRGSYEQYF

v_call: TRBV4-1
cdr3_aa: CASSQGTTGELFF

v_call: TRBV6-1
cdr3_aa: CASSEVRAFQETQYF

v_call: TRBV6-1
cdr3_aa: CASTGGYGYTF

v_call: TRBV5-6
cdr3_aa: CASSLVHDSYEQYF